This T cell receptor (beta chain) appears in the sequencing data of a study of CD8 T cells in Susac syndrome. The healthy controls were matched to patients by age and sex. TEMRA cells were enriched by FACS, while CD8+ and CD4+ T cells were obtained through a negative isolation that was performed magnetically. Findings of the study overall: That the number of individuals in its TCR sequencing and HLA analysis was relatively small was acknowledged by the study.

With random hexamers, 0.5 to 1 ug RNA was reverse transcribed. By means of immunoSEQ multiplex PCR, TCR beta CDR3 spanning 54 Vbeta and 13 Jbeta underwent amplification. From the immunoSEQ multiplex PCR reads, TCRdb called clonotypes with MiXCR, one entry per CDR3 protein. The profile shows 180,000 or so distinct CDR3 sequences, around 94% of them singletons. Remarks on this clonotype: Its matching antigen is unknown.

The germline CDR1 and CDR2 sequences are SQVTM and ANQGSEA. The CDR3 consists of 14 residues. V gave up 1 base and J gave up 4 bases, with 13 bases separating them. The sequence derives from a human donor in good health. The chain has TRBV29-1 and TRBJ1-1, with D perhaps TRBD1 (5 bases). Sequencing was carried out using CD4+ T cells from PBMCs. CDR3 residues: CSVEAQGESTEAFF. The CDR3 DNA reads as TGCAGCGTTGAAGCCCAGGGTGAGTCCACTGAAGCTTTCTTT.